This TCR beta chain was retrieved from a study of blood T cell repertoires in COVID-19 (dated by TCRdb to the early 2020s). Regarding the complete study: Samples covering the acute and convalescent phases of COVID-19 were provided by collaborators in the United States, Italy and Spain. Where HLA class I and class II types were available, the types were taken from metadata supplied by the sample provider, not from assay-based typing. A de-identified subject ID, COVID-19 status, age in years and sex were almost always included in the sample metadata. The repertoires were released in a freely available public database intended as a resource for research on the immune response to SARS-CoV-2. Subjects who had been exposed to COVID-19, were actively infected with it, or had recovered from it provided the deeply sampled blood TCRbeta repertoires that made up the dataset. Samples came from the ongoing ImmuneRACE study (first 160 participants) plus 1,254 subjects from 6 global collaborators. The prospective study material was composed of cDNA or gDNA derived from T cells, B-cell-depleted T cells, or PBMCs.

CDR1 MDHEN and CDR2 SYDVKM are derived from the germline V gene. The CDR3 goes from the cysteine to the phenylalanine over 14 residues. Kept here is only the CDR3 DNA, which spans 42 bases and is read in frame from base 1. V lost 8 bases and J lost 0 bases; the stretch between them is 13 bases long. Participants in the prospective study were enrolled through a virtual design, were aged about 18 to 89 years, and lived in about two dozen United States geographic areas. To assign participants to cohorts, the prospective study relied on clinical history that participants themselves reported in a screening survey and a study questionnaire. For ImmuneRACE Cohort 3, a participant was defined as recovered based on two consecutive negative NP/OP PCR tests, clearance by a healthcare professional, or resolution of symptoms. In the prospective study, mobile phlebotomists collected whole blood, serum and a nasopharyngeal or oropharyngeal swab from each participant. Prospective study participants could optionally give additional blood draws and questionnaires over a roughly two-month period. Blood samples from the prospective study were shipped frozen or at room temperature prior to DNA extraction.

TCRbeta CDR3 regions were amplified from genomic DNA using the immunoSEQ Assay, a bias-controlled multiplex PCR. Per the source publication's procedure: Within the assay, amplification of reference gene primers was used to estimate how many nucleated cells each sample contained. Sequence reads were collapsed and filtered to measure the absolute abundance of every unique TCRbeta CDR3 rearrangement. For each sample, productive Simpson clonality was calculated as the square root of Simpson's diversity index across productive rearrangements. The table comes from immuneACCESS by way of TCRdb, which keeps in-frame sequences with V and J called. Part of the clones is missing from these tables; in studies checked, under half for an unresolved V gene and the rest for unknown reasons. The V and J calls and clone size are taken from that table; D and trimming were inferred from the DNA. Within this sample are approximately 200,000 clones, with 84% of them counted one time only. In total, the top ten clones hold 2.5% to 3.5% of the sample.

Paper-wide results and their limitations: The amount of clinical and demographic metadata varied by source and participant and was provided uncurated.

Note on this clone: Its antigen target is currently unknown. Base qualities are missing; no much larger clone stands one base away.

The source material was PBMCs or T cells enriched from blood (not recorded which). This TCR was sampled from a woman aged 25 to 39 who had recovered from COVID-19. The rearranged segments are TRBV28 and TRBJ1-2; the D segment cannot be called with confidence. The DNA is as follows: TGTGCCAGCGTCAACTTTACCTCTAACTATGGCTACACCTTC. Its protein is CASVNFTSNYGYTF.